The subject of this entry is one T cell receptor beta chain. The germline V gene has CDR1 SGHTA and CDR2 FQGTGA. CDR3 length: 16 residues. Trimming removed 5 bases from V and 5 bases from J; junction bases left unmatched: 14. These data come from a study of CD8 T cells in Susac syndrome. The authors sequenced TCR beta from blood CD8+ and CD4+ T cells. Under recently defined diagnostic criteria, the patients with Susac syndrome qualified as having definite or probable disease. Purification of the CD8+ and CD4+ T cells relied on negative isolation, and TEMRA cells underwent FACS enrichment. An amount of RNA that ranged from about 0.45 to 1 ug was reverse transcribed with random hexamers. TCRdb reprocessed the immunoSEQ multiplex PCR reads via MiXCR and lists one record per CDR3 protein. The repertoire holds over 70,000 distinct CDR3 sequences, with approximately 96% as singletons.

The sequence was obtained from a human donor with Susac syndrome. The chain recombines TRBV7-3 with TRBJ1-1, with TRBD1 matching 7 bases. Sample: CD8+ T cells from PBMCs. DNA for the CDR3: TGTGCCAGCAGCCCTTACCACACAGGGGTTTGGACTGAAGCTTTCTTT. Its protein is CASSPYHTGVWTEAFF. The whole variable domain, remainder taken from reference TRBV7-3 and TRBJ1-1, is GAGVSQTPSNKVTEKGKYVELRCDPISGHTALYWYRQSLGQGPEFLIYFQGTGAADDSGLPNDRFFAVRPEGSVSTLKIQRTERGDSAVYLCASSPYHTGVWTEAFFGQGTRLTVV.